This is a list of T cell receptor beta chains from one sample in a study of blood T cell repertoires in COVID-19. Profiled with immunoSEQ multiplex PCR; TCRdb holds only in-frame clones, not every one. The sample gives approximately 500,000 clones, 80% to 90% of which show up once; 0.75% to 0.9% is in the top ten. The sample was peripheral blood. The receptors stem from a man between 18 and 29 years old with COVID-19, enrolled during active disease. Each CDR3 is given with its conserved first and last residue. A D gene is named only where the DNA matches it firmly. Some rows have no size entry. The others give once, few or many, or a class for an expanded clone.

TRBJ1-1,.,TRBV10-1,.,CASSETGVRTEAFF,TGCGCCAGCAGCGAGACCGGGGTGCGCACTGAAGCTTTCTTT
TRBJ2-7,.,TRBV12-5,TRBD2,CAKRAGGQYF,TGTGCTAAACGGGCGGGGGGGCAGTACTTC
TRBJ2-3,.,TRBV23-1,.,CASSQRRGYCTDTQYF,TGCGCCAGCAGTCAACGGAGAGGATACTGCACAGATACGCAGTATTTT
TRBJ1-2,.,TRBV13,TRBD1,CASSTGTGGGGYTF,TGTGCCAGCAGTACCGGGACAGGGGGCGGTGGCTACACCTTC
TRBJ2-6,.,TRBV30,.,CAKSGSGANVLTF,TGTGCCAAAAGCGGGTCTGGGGCCAACGTCCTGACTTTC
TRBJ2-7,.,TRBV5-6,TRBD1,CASSRQGSGEQYF,TGTGCCAGCAGCCGACAGGGCTCCGGGGAGCAGTACTTC
TRBJ1-2,.,TRBV6-1,TRBD1,CASSEGQPLYGYTF,TGTGCCAGCAGTGAGGGACAGCCTCTTTATGGCTACACCTTC
TRBJ1-4,.,TRBV13,.,CASSREANEKLFF,TGTGCCAGCAGCCGCGAGGCTAATGAAAAACTGTTTTTT
TRBJ2-1,.,TRBV11-2,TRBD1,CASSRPGVGGPEQEQFF,TGTGCCAGCAGCCGCCCCGGGGTAGGGGGCCCCGAACAAGAGCAGTTCTTC
TRBJ2-1,.,TRBV24-1,.,CATSEVTSSYNEQFF,TGTGCCACCAGTGAGGTAACAAGCTCCTACAATGAGCAGTTCTTC
TRBJ2-7,.,TRBV5-4,.,CASSYGAVEQYF,TGTGCCAGCAGCTACGGAGCGGTGGAGCAGTACTTC
TRBJ2-3,.,TRBV10-3,.,CAIRTGGDTDTQYF,TGTGCCATCAGGACAGGTGGAGACACAGATACGCAGTATTTT
TRBJ1-4,.,TRBV4-1,TRBD1,CASSNEDRDREKLFF,TGCGCCAGCAGCAACGAGGACAGGGACCGGGAAAAACTGTTTTTT
TRBJ1-5,.,TRBV28,TRBD1,CASSSQPSGGGNQPQHF,TGTGCCAGCAGTTCCCAACCTTCAGGGGGCGGCAATCAGCCCCAGCATTTT
TRBJ2-1,once,TRBV21-1,.,CASSKAGFGAGPVGYNEQFF,TGTGCCAGCAGCAAAGCCGGGTTTGGGGCGGGACCGGTAGGGTACAATGAGCAGTTCTTC
TRBJ2-5,.,TRBV20-1,.,CSASSIRAETQYF,TGCAGTGCTAGTTCCATCAGGGCAGAGACCCAGTACTTC
TRBJ1-1,once,TRBV5-1,.,CASSQGGTFGEAFF,TGCGCCAGCAGCCAGGGAGGGACGTTTGGTGAAGCTTTCTTT
TRBJ2-7,.,TRBV30,.,CAWSNGGYYEQYF,TGTGCCTGGAGTAATGGCGGCTACTACGAGCAGTACTTC
TRBJ2-3,few,TRBV5-1,.,CASSETGSTDTQYF,TGCGCCAGCAGCGAAACAGGGAGCACAGATACGCAGTATTTT
TRBJ2-5,.,TRBV6-6,TRBD1,CASSNRGTGGKTQYF,TGTGCCAGCAGTAACCGAGGGACAGGGGGGAAGACCCAGTACTTC
TRBJ2-7,.,TRBV6-5,.,CASTRGGPEEQYF,TGTGCCAGCACTAGGGGGGGCCCAGAAGAGCAGTACTTC
TRBJ1-4,.,TRBV21-1,.,CASSKSTRNAEKLFF,TGTGCCAGCAGCAAATCAACGAGGAATGCAGAAAAACTGTTTTTT
TRBJ2-5,.,TRBV5-4,TRBD1,CASSNRDSHHQETQYF,TGTGCCAGCAGCAACCGGGACAGCCACCACCAAGAGACCCAGTACTTC
TRBJ2-7,.,TRBV24-1,TRBD2,CATAGTSGSLSYEQYF,TGTGCCACTGCCGGGACTAGCGGGAGTCTATCCTACGAGCAGTACTTC
TRBJ2-1,.,TRBV18,.,CASSLGDNEQFF,TGTGCCAGCTCACTCGGTGACAATGAGCAGTTCTTC
TRBJ1-1,.,TRBV12-5,.,CASGFGRKNTEAFF,TGTGCTAGTGGTTTCGGTCGTAAGAACACTGAAGCTTTCTTT
TRBJ2-7,.,TRBV6-2/TRBV6-3,TRBD1,CASSSPGGRDEQYF,TGTGCCAGCAGTTCGCCAGGGGGCAGGGACGAGCAGTACTTC
TRBJ2-5,.,TRBV29-1,TRBD2,CSVAGLGIGREREETQYF,TGCAGCGTGGCAGGGCTAGGCATTGGGCGGGAGAGGGAAGAGACCCAGTACTTC
TRBJ2-5,.,TRBV12-3/TRBV12-4,.,CASRGGSETQYF,TGTGCCAGCAGGGGAGGTTCCGAGACCCAGTACTTC
TRBJ2-1,.,TRBV5-5,.,CASRFQGSSYNEQFF,TGTGCCAGCAGGTTCCAGGGGAGCTCCTACAATGAGCAGTTCTTC
TRBJ2-7,many,TRBV5-1,TRBD1,CASSLSPGQGAYEQYF,TGCGCCAGCAGCTTGAGTCCGGGACAGGGGGCGTACGAGCAGTACTTC
TRBJ2-5,.,TRBV12-3/TRBV12-4,.,CASSRGVETQYF,TGTGCCAGCAGTCGCGGGGTAGAGACCCAGTACTTC
TRBJ2-7,.,TRBV5-1,.,CASSTEGYEQYF,TGCGCCAGCAGCACAGAAGGATACGAGCAGTACTTC
TRBJ2-1,.,TRBV7-8,TRBD1,CASSLATGGRGNEQFF,TGTGCCAGCAGCTTAGCGACAGGGGGCAGGGGCAATGAGCAGTTCTTC
TRBJ2-5,.,TRBV10-3,TRBD1,CAISETGQGQETQYF,TGTGCCATCAGTGAGACCGGACAGGGGCAAGAGACCCAGTACTTC
TRBJ2-3,.,TRBV2,.,CASSEAVGGADTQYF,TGTGCCAGCAGTGAAGCGGTCGGGGGAGCAGATACGCAGTATTTT
TRBJ2-3,.,TRBV30,.,CAWSVQRVVWTDTQYF,TGTGCCTGGAGTGTACAGAGGGTAGTGTGGACAGATACGCAGTATTTT
TRBJ1-3,.,TRBV19,.,CASSIGAGGNTIYF,TGTGCCAGTAGTATTGGGGCTGGGGGAAACACCATATATTTT
TRBJ2-1,many,TRBV7-3,.,CASSLTLANEQFF,TGTGCCAGCAGCTTAACTTTAGCCAATGAGCAGTTCTTC
TRBJ2-5,.,TRBV2,.,CASKVQGIGETQYF,TGTGCCAGCAAAGTCCAGGGGATCGGGGAGACCCAGTACTTC